Ten or more counts support the clone carrying this T cell receptor beta chain. This sample was taken from a study of T-cell reconstitution after alpha-beta-depleted transplantation in children. Preparation of the TCRbeta library involved a method that used unique molecular identifiers. One entry per CDR3 protein results from TCRdb running MiXCR on the PCR reads. Of around 600,000 distinct CDR3 sequences in the sample, roughly 15% are singletons; the top ten hold approximately 1%. Trimming took off 5 bases at V and 4 bases at J, with 9 bases between the two ends. There are 12 residues in the CDR3. Germline V gives CDR1 LNHNV, CDR2 YYDKDF (reference sequence).

The sequence was obtained from a human donor who donated a stem cell graft to a child with acute myeloid leukemia. V is TRBV15 and J is TRBJ2-7; D call uncertain. The sequences come from PBMCs from the stem cell graft donor, collected from the stem cell graft. The CDR3 reads CATSGPAYEQYF. Here the CDR3 DNA reads TGTGCCACCAGCGGCCCGGCTTACGAGCAGTACTTC.